This T cell receptor (beta chain) was profiled in a study of early T cells in non-severe SARS-CoV-2 infection. Study context: Unpaired chains resulted from sequencing bulk RNA of unsorted whole blood. Study outcomes and limitations: VDJdb matching, biased toward anti-spike CD8 responses, missed private and CD4 specificities.

This clonotype was counted ten times or more. The antigen is undetermined. In the library, individual cDNA molecules carried attached unique molecular identifiers. TCRdb independently ran MiXCR on the 5' RACE reads; one entry per CDR3 protein. In the table there are almost 30,000 distinct CDR3 sequences, about 5.7% of which are singletons. Germline assignment: CDR1 DFQATT and CDR2 SNEGSKA (reference sequence). The CDR3 runs to 16 residues. V trimming: 0 bases; J trimming: 0 bases; junction bases outside the gene matches: 4. The sequence derives from an adult who was a healthcare worker with PCR-confirmed SARS-CoV-2 infection or an uninfected control (not recorded which). This rearrangement joins TRBV20-1 to TRBJ2-2, with 7 bases aligning to TRBD1. The sample taken for sequencing was whole blood. The CDR3 spells CSAREPGQSNTGELFF. The DNA for the CDR3 is TGCAGTGCTAGAGAACCGGGACAGTCGAACACCGGGGAGCTGTTTTTT.